The 4 T cell receptor beta chains below come from one sample, sequenced in a study of T-cell memory formation after mild COVID-19. TCRdb called the 5' RACE reads again in MiXCR, with one record for every CDR3 protein. The table records about 110,000 distinct CDR3 sequences, roughly 19% of them present only once. Input material: PBMCs or a T cell subset sorted from them (not recorded which). The source of these receptors is a man aged 18 to 30 who had mild COVID-19 (a few samples of this study predate the infection). Cell type and time point are not known.

This clonotype was counted ten times or more. This chain connects TRBV29-1 to TRBJ2-3; 8 bases line up with TRBD2. The CDR3 has 14 amino acids. V trimming: 7 bases; J trimming: 2 bases; junction bases outside the gene matches: 8. Per germline, CDR1 SQVTM and CDR2 ANQGSEA. The CDR3 reads CSARAGAFTDTQYF. Written as DNA, the CDR3 is TGCAGCGCACGAGCGGGGGCCTTCACAGATACGCAGTATTTT.

This chain joins TRBV20-1 and TRBJ1-2, with D perhaps matching TRBD1 (6 bases). V lost 0 bases and J lost 6, with 17 bases in between. This CDR3 has 15 amino acids. Per the germline V gene, CDR1 is DFQATT and CDR2 is SNEGSKA (reference sequence). The CDR3 nucleotides read TGCAGTGCTAGAGACCCCTCGGGACAATCGAATGGCTACACCTTC. Its translation: CSARDPSGQSNGYTF.

The chain is built from TRBV2 and TRBJ2-3; possible D gene TRBD1, 5 bases. The CDR3 spans 14 residues. The germline V gene encodes CDR1 SNHLY and CDR2 FYNNEI. V gave up 2 bases and J gave up 5 bases, with 11 bases separating them. CDR3 in amino acids: CASSEQGYGDTQYF. In DNA form, the CDR3 reads TGTGCCAGCAGTGAACAGGGATATGGAGATACGCAGTATTTT.

This chain joins TRBV29-1 and TRBJ2-1, with 15 bases aligning to TRBD2. Germline CDR1 SQVTM, CDR2 ANQGSEA. The CDR3 length is 15 residues. V dropped 7 bases and J dropped 2; count of bases not matched to a gene: 3. This CDR3 is CSARTSGGAYNEQFF. CDR3 sequence (DNA): TGCAGCGCTCGGACTAGCGGGGGGGCCTACAATGAGCAGTTCTTC.